Described below is a single T cell receptor beta chain sequence and its context. Its antigen is not identified. Repertoires were generated with immunoSEQ multiplex PCR, while TCRdb's copy carries only in-frame clones and drops some. The sample contains around 100,000 clones, 90% to 95% of which appear only once. The V gene's germline CDR1 is SGDLS and CDR2 YYNGEE. The CDR3 is 15 residues long. Unmatched junction bases numbered 8, after V lost 0 bases and J lost 9 bases. The data stem from a study of graft-versus-host responses after intestinal transplantation. Study-wide background: Anti-thymocyte globulin induction preceded approximately three years of tacrolimus and steroid maintenance in all recipients.

General study points: Early declines in HvG clones that occurred post-transplant were associated with peak circulating GvH clone levels. Analysis identified GvH clones in recipient marrow, with some appearing first in ileum or blood. Allograft clonal ratios (graft-versus-host to host-versus-graft) were high in patients who had graft-donor T cell macrochimerism.

Sequencing was performed on unstimulated CD4+ T cells sorted from spleen or lymph node cells, taken before transplant. The chain is built from TRBV9 and TRBJ2-3; 9 nucleotides match TRBD2. This TCR was recovered from a human donor who was the organ donor for an intestinal transplant. CDR3 sequence (DNA): TGTGCCAGCAGCGTAGGGGGGACTAGCCCTGGGACGCAGTATTTT. This gives the protein CASSVGGTSPGTQYF.